This T cell receptor (beta chain) was sequenced in a study of CD8 T cells in Susac syndrome. With random hexamers, reverse transcription was performed on about 0.5 to 1 ug of RNA. Via MiXCR, TCRdb re-called the immunoSEQ multiplex PCR reads, giving one row per CDR3 protein. Of 70,000 or so distinct CDR3 sequences listed, roughly 95% are singletons. The CDR3 loop spans 13 amino acids. Trimming cost V 4 bases and J 6 bases, with 13 bases left between them. Looked up from germline, CDR1 is MGHRA and CDR2 is YSYEKL. Sequencing of TCR beta was undertaken in CD8+ and CD4+ T cells derived from blood. This chain uses TRBV4-1 with TRBJ2-7; no reliable D call. The source is a human donor with multiple sclerosis. Sequencing was done on a sample of CD8+ T cells from PBMCs. The CDR3 region is CASSPQSTGEQYF. The CDR3 DNA sequence: TGCGCCAGCAGCCCCCAAAGCACTGGCGAGCAGTACTTC.